A single sample is the source of the 4 T cell receptor beta chains below, sequenced in a study of blood T cells in healthy people across ages (dated by TCRdb to about 2015). Library prep was done by 5' RACE. TCRdb records Illumina HiSeq 2500 as the sequencer. A second PCR of roughly 7 to 12 cycles was run with a J-beta primer mix and a sample-barcoded 5' primer. Using fastp trimming at Q25 and MiXCR clonotype assembly, TCRdb reanalyzed the public sequencing data and kept in-frame beta chains. Rows with a matching CDR3 protein are joined into one entry that keeps the most common DNA and genes. This sample holds roughly 650,000 distinct CDR3 sequences; around 32% were observed only once. About 16% of the sample goes to the ten largest clones. Sequencing input: blood. All receptors derive from a woman older than 75 in good health. Donor details come from another sample of the same person, matched by shared clones.

The chain recombines TRBV5-1 with TRBJ2-1; TRBD2 matches 8 bases. Germline trimming cut 4 bases from V and 6 bases from J; bases unmatched to any gene: 12. The CDR3 is 16 amino acids. In germline, CDR1 is SGHRS, CDR2 YFSETQ. CDR3 DNA: TGCGCCAGCAGCGGGGAACCGGGACTAGTGGCCAATGAGCAGTTCTTC. This sequence encodes CASSGEPGLVANEQFF. Supplemented by reference TRBV5-1 and TRBJ2-1, the full variable domain reads KAGVTQTPRYLIKTRGQQVTLSCSPISGHRSVSWYQQTPGQGLQFLFEYFSETQRNKGNFPGRFSGRQFSNSRSEMNVSTLELGDSALYLCASSGEPGLVANEQFFGPGTRLTVL.

The genes are TRBV20-1 and TRBJ2-5; D unclear. V was shortened by 3 bases and J by 11 bases, with 19 bases between the two germline ends. The CDR3 length is 13 residues. Germline V CDR1 and CDR2: DFQATT, SNEGSKA (reference sequence). CDR3 bases: TGCAGTGCTAGCCTTGGGCGGACCCGTGAGCAGTACTTC. Its translation is CSASLGRTREQYF.

The chain has TRBV4-2 and TRBJ1-6; 8 positions match TRBD1. The CDR3 totals 17 residues. Germline trimming cut 0 bases from V and 8 bases from J; bases unmatched to any gene: 9. From germline, CDR1 is LGHNA and CDR2 YNFKEQ. CDR3 coding DNA: TGTGCCAGCAGCCAAGAATTGGCAGGGGGCGCAGATTCACCCCTCCACTTT. Translated: CASSQELAGGADSPLHF.

This clonotype appeared a few times. The chain joins TRBV20-1 to TRBJ1-1; TRBD1 might be the D (5 bases). The CDR3 is 18 amino acids. The germline V gene has CDR1 DFQATT and CDR2 SNEGSKA (reference sequence). Trimming stripped 5 bases from V and 1 base from J, with 26 bases between. The CDR3 nucleotides are TGCAGTGCTTTCAGACCCAAGGTCAGGGAATATGGGAACACTGAAGCTTTCTTT. Translating gives CSAFRPKVREYGNTEAFF.